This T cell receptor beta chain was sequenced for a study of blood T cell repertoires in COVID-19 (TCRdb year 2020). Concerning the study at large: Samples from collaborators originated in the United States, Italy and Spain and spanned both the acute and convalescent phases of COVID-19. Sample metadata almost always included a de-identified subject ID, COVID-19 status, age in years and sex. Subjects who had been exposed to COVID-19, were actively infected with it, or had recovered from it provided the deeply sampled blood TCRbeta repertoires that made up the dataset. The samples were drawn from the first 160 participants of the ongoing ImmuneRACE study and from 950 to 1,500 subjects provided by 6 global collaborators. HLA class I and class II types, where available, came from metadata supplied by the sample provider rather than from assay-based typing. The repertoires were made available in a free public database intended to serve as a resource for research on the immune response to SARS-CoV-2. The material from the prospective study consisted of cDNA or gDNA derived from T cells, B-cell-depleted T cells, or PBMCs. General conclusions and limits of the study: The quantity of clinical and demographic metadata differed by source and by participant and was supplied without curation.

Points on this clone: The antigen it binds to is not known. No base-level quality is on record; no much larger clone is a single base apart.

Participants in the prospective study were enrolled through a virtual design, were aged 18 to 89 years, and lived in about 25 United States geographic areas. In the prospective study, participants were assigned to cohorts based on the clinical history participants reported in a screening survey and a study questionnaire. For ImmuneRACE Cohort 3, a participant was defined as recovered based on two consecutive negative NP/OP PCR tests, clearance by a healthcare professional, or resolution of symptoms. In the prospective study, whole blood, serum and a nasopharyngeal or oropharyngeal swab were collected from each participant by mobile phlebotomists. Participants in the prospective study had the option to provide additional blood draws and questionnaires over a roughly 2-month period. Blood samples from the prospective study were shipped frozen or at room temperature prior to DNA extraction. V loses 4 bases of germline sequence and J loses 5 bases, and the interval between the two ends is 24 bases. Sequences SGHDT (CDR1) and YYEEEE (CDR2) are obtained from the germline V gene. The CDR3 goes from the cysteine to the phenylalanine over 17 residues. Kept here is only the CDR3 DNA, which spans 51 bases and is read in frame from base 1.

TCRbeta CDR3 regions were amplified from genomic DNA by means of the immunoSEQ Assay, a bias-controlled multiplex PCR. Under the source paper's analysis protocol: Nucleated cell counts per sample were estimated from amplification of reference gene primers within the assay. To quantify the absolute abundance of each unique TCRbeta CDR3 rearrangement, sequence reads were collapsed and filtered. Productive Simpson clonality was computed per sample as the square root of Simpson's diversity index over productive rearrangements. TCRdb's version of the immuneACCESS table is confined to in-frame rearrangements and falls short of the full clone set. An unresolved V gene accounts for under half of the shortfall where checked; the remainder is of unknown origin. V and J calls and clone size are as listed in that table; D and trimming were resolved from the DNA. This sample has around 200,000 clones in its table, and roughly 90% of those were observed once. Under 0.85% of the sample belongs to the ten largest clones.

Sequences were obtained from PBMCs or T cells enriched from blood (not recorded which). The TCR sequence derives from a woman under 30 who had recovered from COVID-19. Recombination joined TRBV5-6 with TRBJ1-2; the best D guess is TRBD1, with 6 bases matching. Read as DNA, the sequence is TGTGCCAGCAGCGGGCAGGGGCTTCTCGTGCGTGGGTATGGCTACACCTTC. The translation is CASSGQGLLVRGYGYTF.